One and the same sample provided the 8 T cell receptor beta chains below, sequenced in a study of T cells in Graves' hyperthyroidism and ophthalmopathy. Regions amplified from RNA transcripts were the TCR beta CDR3 regions. During a first-round RT-PCR of the TCR CDR3, the HTBI primer set was used. TCRdb fed the multiplex PCR reads into MiXCR, producing one record per CDR3 protein. The sample includes about 400,000 distinct CDR3 sequences, under 15% seen only once; the top ten take approximately 29%. Sequences were obtained from blood. The receptors were sampled from a young woman with Graves' hyperthyroidism.

Only a few counts were recorded for this clonotype. This chain's CDR3 is CASSQGGQGPSSYNEQFF. CDR3 sequence (DNA): TGTGCCAGCAGCCAAGGAGGACAGGGCCCTAGCTCCTACAATGAGCAGTTCTTC. The chain combines TRBV3-1 with TRBJ2-1; TRBD1 matches at 8 bases. The CDR3 contains 18 residues. V gave up 1 base and J gave up 0 bases; unmatched junction bases: 8. Per the germline V gene, CDR1 is LGHDT and CDR2 is YNNKEL (reference sequence).

The rearrangement joins TRBV29-1 to TRBJ1-2, with TRBD1 as a possible D gene (5 bases). This CDR3 contains 13 residues. Germline lookup yields CDR1 SQVTM and CDR2 ANQGSEA. V was shortened by 7 bases and J by 7 bases, with 19 bases between the two germline ends. The CDR3 loop reads CSAQNPDRPGYTF. The CDR3 DNA reads as TGCAGCGCCCAGAATCCCGACAGACCTGGCTACACCTTC.

This clonotype was counted ten times or more. The rearrangement joins TRBV12-3 or TRBV12-4 to TRBJ2-3; unclear D gene. CDR3 length: 12 amino acids. V lost 5 bases and J lost 4, with 7 bases in between. The CDR3 DNA sequence: TGTGCCAGCAGTCTACCCCCAGATACGCAGTATTTT. It yields the protein CASSLPPDTQYF.

The chain is built from TRBV3-1 and TRBJ1-3; possibly TRBD1 for D (6 bases). The V end lost 1 base, the J end lost 4 bases, and 11 bases lay between the germline ends. Germline V gene sequence: CDR1 LGHDT, CDR2 YNNKEL (reference sequence). This CDR3 has 15 amino acids. The CDR3 loop reads CASSQGGGLGNTIYF. The CDR3 bases are TGTGCCAGCAGCCAAGGCGGGGGGCTCGGAAACACCATATATTTT.

V gene TRBV19 combines with J gene TRBJ2-5; 7 bases are shared with TRBD1. Germline lookup yields CDR1 LNHDA and CDR2 SQIVND (reference sequence). CDR3 length: 15 residues. With V trimmed by 10 bases and J by 2 bases, 13 bases remained unmatched. The CDR3 region has the DNA TGTGCCACAAGGAGGACAGGTGGGGCACAAGAGACCCAGTACTTC. Translating it yields CATRRTGGAQETQYF.

This clonotype was seen many times. V gene TRBV20-1 combines with J gene TRBJ2-7; the D call may be TRBD1 or TRBD2 (5 bases each). The V and J ends lost 0 bases and 0 bases respectively, with 12 bases between them. CDR3 length equals 15 residues. CDR1 and CDR2 from the germline V gene are DFQATT and SNEGSKA (reference sequence). This chain's CDR3 is CSARDYAGSSYEQYF. The CDR3 bases are TGCAGTGCTAGAGATTATGCAGGGAGCTCCTACGAGCAGTACTTC.

In regard to this clonotype: This may be a read error: a much more frequent sequence differs by one nucleotide. V and J are TRBV24-1 and TRBJ2-3, with D possibly being TRBD1 (6 bases). Trimming took 5 bases from V and 5 from J, leaving 16 bases between them. The length of the CDR3 is 15 residues. Germline V gene lookup returns CDR1 KGHDR and CDR2 SFDVKD. The CDR3 is CATSGTGSRGDTQYF. The CDR3 DNA reads as TGTGCCACCAGTGGAACAGGGAGCAGAGGAGATACGCAGTATTTT.

On this clonotype: This could be a read error, since a much larger clone is one nucleotide away. This chain's CDR3 is CASSSARDRVGQPQHF. CDR3 sequence (DNA): TGTGCCAGCAGCAGTGCGCGGGACAGGGTGGGTCAGCCCCAGCATTTT. The chain uses TRBV11-3 and TRBJ1-5; 9 bases line up with TRBD1. This CDR3 has 16 amino acids. The ends lost 5 bases at V and 6 bases at J; junction bases unmatched: 11. CDR1 is SGHNT and CDR2 is YENEEA in the germline V gene.